Following are 23 T cell receptor beta chains from one sample sequenced in a study of blood T cell repertoires in COVID-19 (dated by TCRdb to 2020 to 2021). The protocol used for the library was the immunoSEQ multiplex PCR assay. Imported from immuneACCESS, the table was reduced by TCRdb to in-frame sequences with V and J called. These copies leave out some clones; in studies compared against another copy, an unresolved V gene accounts for under half, and the cause of the remainder is not known. Here the sample has 280,000 or so clones; around 90% occur a single time. About 6.1% of the sample belongs to the ten largest clones. The sample taken for sequencing was PBMCs or T cells enriched from blood (not recorded which). The receptor set was obtained from a woman in her thirties or forties who had recovered from COVID-19.

The rearrangement joins TRBV7-2 to TRBJ2-1; 10 bases are shared with TRBD1. V dropped 6 bases and J dropped 9; count of bases not matched to a gene: 5. CDR3 length: 13 amino acids. Germline V gene sequence: CDR1 SGHTA, CDR2 FQGNSA. The DNA for the CDR3 is TGTGCCAGCAGGGTGACAGGGGGCAGTGAGCAGTTCTTC. It translates to CASRVTGGSEQFF.

The table lists this clone with a count of one. The chain links TRBV19 to TRBJ1-4; D is perhaps TRBD1 (5 bases). From germline, CDR1 is LNHDA and CDR2 SQIVND (reference sequence). This CDR3 contains 16 residues. V lost 8 bases, J lost 0 bases, and 16 bases lay in between. Written as DNA, the CDR3 is TGTGCCAGTGGGGCTCGCCCGGATCCAACTAATGAAAAACTGTTTTTT. Amino acid sequence: CASGARPDPTNEKLFF.

The gene calls are TRBV18 and TRBJ1-1, with TRBD1 as a possible D gene (5 bases). CDR3 length: 14 residues. The V gene lost 6 bases and the J gene lost 4 bases, with 15 bases spanning the gap. Germline V lookup: CDR1 KGHSH, CDR2 LQKENI. The CDR3 reads CASSRTPQGTEAFF. Written as DNA, the CDR3 is TGTGCCAGCTCGCGTACCCCTCAGGGCACTGAAGCTTTCTTT. The full variable domain, its missing parts supplied by reference TRBV18 and TRBJ1-1, is NAGVMQNPRHLVRRRGQEARLRCSPMKGHSHVYWYRQLPEEGLKFMVYLQKENIIDESGMPKERFSAEFPKEGPSILRIQQVVRGDSAAYFCASSRTPQGTEAFFGQGTRLTVV.

This sequence joins TRBV11-2 and TRBJ1-6; a possible D gene is TRBD1 (6 bases). This CDR3 region has 13 residues. Per the germline V gene, CDR1 is SGHAT and CDR2 is FQNNGV. V lost 5 bases and J 7 bases, leaving 9 bases between the germline ends. Here the CDR3 reads CASSTTGNSPLHF. The CDR3 DNA reads as TGTGCCAGCAGCACAACAGGGAATTCACCCCTCCACTTT. Based on the CDR3 plus reference TRBV11-2 and TRBJ1-6, the full variable domain is EAGVAQSPRYKIIEKRQSVAFWCNPISGHATLYWYQQILGQGPKLLIQFQNNGVVDDSQLPKDRFSAERLKGVDSTLKIQPAKLEDSAVYLCASSTTGNSPLHFGNGTRLTVT.

V gene TRBV4-1 combines with J gene TRBJ2-3, with D hard to call. Looked up from germline, CDR1 is MGHRA and CDR2 is YSYEKL. The CDR3 covers 13 residues. Trimming cost V 3 bases and J 0 bases, with 4 bases left between them. The CDR3 sequence is CASSHPSTDTQYF. The CDR3 nucleotides are TGCGCCAGCAGCCACCCTAGCACAGATACGCAGTATTTT.

The V and J genes are TRBV7-9 and TRBJ2-4; 7 bases match TRBD1. Germline CDR1 and CDR2: SEHNR and FQNEAQ (reference sequence). V gave up 4 bases and J gave up 15 bases; unmatched junction bases: 9. This CDR3 has 12 amino acids. Written as DNA, the CDR3 is TGTGCCAGCAGCTATTTAGGGGGCGCCTTGTACTTC. Translated: CASSYLGGALYF.

The chain links TRBV7-2 to TRBJ1-1, with TRBD1 matching over 9 bases. Germline V CDR1 and CDR2: SGHTA, FQGNSA. Germline trimming cut 8 bases from V and 6 bases from J; bases unmatched to any gene: 13. The CDR3 contains 15 residues. CDR3 sequence: CASGTGWGRVAEAFF. The DNA of the CDR3 is TGTGCCAGCGGGACAGGGTGGGGTAGGGTGGCTGAAGCTTTCTTT.

The chain joins TRBV4-1 to TRBJ1-5, with 8 bases aligning to TRBD1. The V gene's germline CDR1 is MGHRA and CDR2 YSYEKL. This CDR3 is built from 17 residues. Trimming cost V 4 bases and J 0 bases; bases outside gene matches: 8. The CDR3: CASSLQSRGLSNQPQHF. For the CDR3, the DNA is TGCGCCAGCAGCCTACAAAGCAGGGGGCTTAGCAATCAGCCCCAGCATTTT.

The chain links TRBV27 to TRBJ2-1, with 7 positions matching TRBD2. Trimming removed 3 bases from V and 7 bases from J; junction bases left unmatched: 6. Germline V gene sequence: CDR1 MNHEY, CDR2 SMNVEV (reference sequence). The CDR3 consists of 14 residues. In DNA, the CDR3 is TGTGCCAGCAGTTTGTGGGAGGGTAGTAATGAGCAGTTCTTC. Protein sequence: CASSLWEGSNEQFF.

The J gene is TRBJ1-3, the V gene TRBV11-3; no clear D. Trimming removed 4 bases at V and 4 bases at J, with 8 bases between. The CDR3 is 13 amino acids. Germline lookup yields CDR1 SGHNT and CDR2 YENEEA. CDR3 nucleotides: TGTGCCAGCAGCTCGGGATCCGGAAACACCATATATTTT. Translated, it gives CASSSGSGNTIYF. Drawing the rest from reference TRBV11-3 and TRBJ1-3, the complete variable domain is EAGVVQSPRYKIIEKKQPVAFWCNPISGHNTLYWYLQNLGQGPELLIRYENEEAVDDSQLPKDRFSAERLKGVDSTLKIQPAELGDSAVYLCASSSGSGNTIYFGEGSWLTVV.

The chain has TRBV6-4 and TRBJ2-7, with TRBD1 matching 10 bases. The J segment lost 1 base and the V segment lost 10 bases, leaving 4 bases of the junction unmatched. The CDR3 consists of 13 residues. Germline CDR1 and CDR2: MRHNA and SNTAGT. The CDR3 DNA sequence: TGTGCCATTGGACAGGGGGTTTCCTACGAGCAGTACTTC. Translated: CAIGQGVSYEQYF.

This clone was counted a few times. The chain employs TRBV2 and TRBJ2-5; 8 nucleotides line up with TRBD1. The trim removed 4 bases at V and 5 bases at J, leaving 12 bases unmatched. CDR1 and CDR2 from the germline V gene are SNHLY and FYNNEI. The CDR3 contains 16 residues. The CDR3 loop reads CASSGARQGIEETQYF. CDR3 bases: TGTGCCAGCAGTGGGGCGCGACAGGGGATCGAGGAGACCCAGTACTTC. The full variable domain, rest sourced from reference TRBV2 and TRBJ2-5, is EPEVTQTPSHQVTQMGQEVILRCVPISNHLYFYWYRQILGQKVEFLVSFYNNEISEKSEIFDDQFSVERPDGSNFTLKIRSTKLEDSAMYFCASSGARQGIEETQYFGPGTRLLVL.

The chain carries TRBV11-1 and TRBJ1-1, with D tentatively TRBD1 (5 bases). Germline CDR1 is SGHAT and CDR2 is FQDESV (reference sequence). The V and J ends lost 2 bases and 7 bases respectively, with 8 bases between them. The CDR3 is 12 amino acids. CDR3 in DNA: TGTGCCAGCAGCTTATCCAGGGATGAAGCTTTCTTT. It translates to CASSLSRDEAFF.

The genes are TRBV5-1 and TRBJ2-7; 9 bases agree with TRBD2. V lost 4 bases, J lost 2 bases, and 4 bases stayed unmatched. The germline CDR1 and CDR2 sequences are SGHRS and YFSETQ. This CDR3 is built from 14 residues. The CDR3 region has the DNA TGCGCCAGCAGCAAGACTAGCGGAGCCTACGAGCAGTACTTC. Its protein is CASSKTSGAYEQYF.

The chain is built from TRBV28 and TRBJ2-7; the D gene is possibly TRBD2 (6 bases). Germline lookup yields CDR1 MDHEN and CDR2 SYDVKM. V was shortened by 10 bases and J by 0 bases, with 16 bases between the two germline ends. The CDR3 sequence is 14 residues long. CDR3 amino acids: CATYSGYSSYEQYF. DNA of the CDR3: TGTGCCACCTATAGCGGTTATAGCTCCTACGAGCAGTACTTC.

CDR3 protein: CASSLVAGVSYEQYF. CDR3 DNA sequence: TGTGCCAGCAGCTTAGTAGCGGGAGTTTCCTACGAGCAGTACTTC. The V call is TRBV11-2, the J call TRBJ2-7, with 9 positions matching TRBD2. Germline CDR1 and CDR2: SGHAT and FQNNGV. With V trimmed by 1 base and J by 1 base, 2 bases remained unmatched. The CDR3 has 15 amino acids.

The CDR3 protein is CASKIGHGEGTGELFF. The CDR3 DNA reads as TGTGCCAGCAAGATCGGGCACGGGGAGGGCACCGGGGAGCTGTTTTTT. The chain links TRBV11-3 to TRBJ2-2; 7 bases match TRBD2. J was trimmed by 4 bases and V by 7 bases; bases with no gene match: 12. The CDR3 sequence is 16 residues long. The germline V gene encodes CDR1 SGHNT and CDR2 YENEEA.

There are a few counts of this clone. The chain is built from TRBV28 and TRBJ2-2; 10 bases fit TRBD2. CDR3 size: 17 residues. The J segment lost 5 bases and the V segment lost 2 bases, leaving 8 bases of the junction unmatched. Germline loops: CDR1 MDHEN, CDR2 SYDVKM. CDR3 in DNA: TGTGCCAGCAGTTTAGCTACGGCTAGCGGGAGTACCGGGGAGCTGTTTTTT. Its translation is CASSLATASGSTGELFF.

DNA for the CDR3: TGTGCCAGCAGAGGGGATCAGCCCCAGCATTTT. Translating gives CASRGDQPQHF. The V call is TRBV6-5, the J call TRBJ1-5; the D gene is possibly TRBD1 (5 bases). CDR3 length equals 11 residues. Germline V gives CDR1 MNHEY, CDR2 SVGAGI. V was pared by 6 bases and J by 5 bases, with 5 bases between.

V gene TRBV6-5 combines with J gene TRBJ2-1, with 13 bases matching TRBD2. Germline loops: CDR1 MNHEY, CDR2 SVGAGI. There are 15 residues in the CDR3. V lost 6 bases, J lost 5 bases, and 4 bases stayed unmatched. The CDR3 loop is CASRTTSGRNNEQFF. CDR3 DNA: TGTGCCAGCAGGACGACTAGCGGGAGGAACAATGAGCAGTTCTTC.

The chain couples TRBV25-1 to TRBJ2-1, with a tentative D call TRBD1 (6 bases). Per germline, CDR1 MGHDK and CDR2 SYGVNS. This CDR3 is 15 amino acids long. The germline V and J ends were trimmed by 0 bases and 6 bases, with 12 bases remaining between them. The chain's CDR3 is CASSEYSPQGNEQFF. CDR3 DNA sequence: TGTGCCAGCAGTGAATATAGTCCACAGGGCAATGAGCAGTTCTTC.

The V gene is TRBV21-1, the J gene TRBJ2-5; TRBD2 is taken as the D call from the table, unchecked against the DNA. TRBV21-1 is noted as a pseudogene. The length of the CDR3 is 14 residues. CDR3 in amino acids: CASSKKRGFETQYF. The CDR3 DNA sequence: TGTGCCAGCAGCAAAAAGCGGGGTTTTGAGACCCAGTACTTC.

V and J are TRBV9 and TRBJ1-3; D is ambiguous. The CDR3 spans 15 residues. CDR1 and CDR2 from the germline V gene are SGDLS and YYNGEE. Trimming took 3 bases from V and 4 from J, leaving 14 bases between them. The CDR3 DNA reads TGTGCCAGCAGCGCCAACCCGTATACAGGAAACACCATATATTTT. Residues: CASSANPYTGNTIYF.